This entry describes one T cell receptor beta chain. The source of the sample is a study of T-cell reconstitution after alpha-beta-depleted transplantation in children. This sample's TCRbeta library carried unique molecular identifier barcodes. TCRdb redid the calling of the PCR reads with MiXCR, one entry per CDR3 protein. Of about 190,000 distinct CDR3 sequences listed, approximately 6.6% are singletons. The length of the CDR3 is 17 residues. Germline lookup yields CDR1 LGHDT and CDR2 YNNKEL (reference sequence). Trimming took off 0 bases at V and 3 bases at J, with 15 bases between the two ends. This TCR derives from a human donor who donated a stem cell graft to a child with Wiskott-Aldrich syndrome. The sequences come from PBMCs from the stem cell graft donor, collected from the stem cell graft. This rearrangement joins TRBV3-1 to TRBJ2-1; D is possibly TRBD1 (6 bases). The CDR3 spells CASSQDLEGDIYNEQFF. The CDR3 region has the DNA TGTGCCAGCAGCCAAGATCTCGAGGGGGATATCTACAATGAGCAGTTCTTC.